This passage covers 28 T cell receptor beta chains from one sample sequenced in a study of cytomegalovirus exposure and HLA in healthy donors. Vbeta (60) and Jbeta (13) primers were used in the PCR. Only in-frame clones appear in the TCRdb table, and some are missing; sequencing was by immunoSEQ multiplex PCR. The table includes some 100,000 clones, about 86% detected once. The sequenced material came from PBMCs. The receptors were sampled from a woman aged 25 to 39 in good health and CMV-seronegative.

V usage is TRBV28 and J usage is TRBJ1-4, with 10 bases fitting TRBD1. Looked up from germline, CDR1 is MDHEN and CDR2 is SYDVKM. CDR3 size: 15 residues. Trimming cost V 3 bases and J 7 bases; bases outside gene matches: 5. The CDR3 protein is CASSLTGQGREKLFF. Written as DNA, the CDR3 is TGTGCCAGCAGTTTGACGGGACAGGGGCGTGAAAAACTGTTTTTT.

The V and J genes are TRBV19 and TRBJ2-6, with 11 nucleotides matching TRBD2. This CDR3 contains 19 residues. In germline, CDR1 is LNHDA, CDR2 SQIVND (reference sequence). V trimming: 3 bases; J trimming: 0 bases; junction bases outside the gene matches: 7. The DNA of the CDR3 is TGTGCCAGTAGTATTGGACCTAGCGGGAGGTCCTCTGGGGCCAACGTCCTGACTTTC. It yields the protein CASSIGPSGRSSGANVLTF.

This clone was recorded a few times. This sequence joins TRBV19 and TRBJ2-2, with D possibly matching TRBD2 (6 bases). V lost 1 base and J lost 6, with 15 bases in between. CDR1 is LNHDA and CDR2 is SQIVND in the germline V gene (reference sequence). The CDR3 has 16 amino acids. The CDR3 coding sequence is TGTGCCAGTAGTATAGTTCAGCGTCCGGGGGCCGGGGAGCTGTTTTTT. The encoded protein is CASSIVQRPGAGELFF.

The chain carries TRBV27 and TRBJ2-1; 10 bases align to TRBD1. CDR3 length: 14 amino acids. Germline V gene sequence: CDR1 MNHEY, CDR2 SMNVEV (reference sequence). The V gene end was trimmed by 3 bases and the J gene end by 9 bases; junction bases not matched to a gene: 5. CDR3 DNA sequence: TGTGCCAGCAGTTTCCGGGACAGGGGAATTGAGCAGTTCTTC. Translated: CASSFRDRGIEQFF.

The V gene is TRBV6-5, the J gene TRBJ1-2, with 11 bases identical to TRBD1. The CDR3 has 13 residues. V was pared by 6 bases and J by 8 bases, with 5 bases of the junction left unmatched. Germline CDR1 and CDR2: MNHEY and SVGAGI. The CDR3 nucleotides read TGTGCCAGCAGCTGGACAGGGGGCGAGGGCTACACCTTC. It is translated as CASSWTGGEGYTF.

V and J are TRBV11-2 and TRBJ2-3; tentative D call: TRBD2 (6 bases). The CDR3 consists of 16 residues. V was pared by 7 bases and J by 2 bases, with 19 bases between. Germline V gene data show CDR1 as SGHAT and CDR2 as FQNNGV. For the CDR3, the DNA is TGTGCCAGCACCCCTAGGGGAGGACTTACCACAGATACGCAGTATTTT. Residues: CASTPRGGLTTDTQYF.

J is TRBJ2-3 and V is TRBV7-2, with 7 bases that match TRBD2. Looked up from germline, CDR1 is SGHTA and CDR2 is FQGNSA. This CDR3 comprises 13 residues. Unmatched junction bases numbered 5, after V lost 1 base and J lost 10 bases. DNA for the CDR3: TGTGCCAGCAGCTTAGGGCGCGGGAGAGCGCAGTATTTT. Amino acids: CASSLGRGRAQYF. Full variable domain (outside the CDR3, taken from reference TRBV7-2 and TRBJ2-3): GAGVSQSPSNKVTEKGKDVELRCDPISGHTALYWYRQSLGQGLEFLIYFQGNSAPDKSGLPSDRFSAERTGGSVSTLTIQRTQQEDSAVYLCASSLGRGRAQYFGPGTRLTVL.

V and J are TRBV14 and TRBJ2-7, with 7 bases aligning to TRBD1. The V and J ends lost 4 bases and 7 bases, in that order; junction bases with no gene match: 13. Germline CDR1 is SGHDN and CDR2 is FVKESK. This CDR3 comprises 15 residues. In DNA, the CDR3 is TGTGCCAGCAGCCGAGGGACAGTGCCTAGATGGGAGCAGTACTTC. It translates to CASSRGTVPRWEQYF. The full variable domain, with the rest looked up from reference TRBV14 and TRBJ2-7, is EAGVTQFPSHSVIEKGQTVTLRCDPISGHDNLYWYRRVMGKEIKFLLHFVKESKQDESGMPNNRFLAERTGGTYSTLKVQPAELEDSGVYFCASSRGTVPRWEQYFGPGTRLTVT.

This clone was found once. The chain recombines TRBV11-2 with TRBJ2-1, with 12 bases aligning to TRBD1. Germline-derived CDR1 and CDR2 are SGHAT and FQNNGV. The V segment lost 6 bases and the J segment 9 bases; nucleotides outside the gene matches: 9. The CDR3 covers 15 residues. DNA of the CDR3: TGTGCCAGCAGGCGAACCGGGACAGGGGGCGGTGAGCAGTTCTTC. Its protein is CASRRTGTGGGEQFF.

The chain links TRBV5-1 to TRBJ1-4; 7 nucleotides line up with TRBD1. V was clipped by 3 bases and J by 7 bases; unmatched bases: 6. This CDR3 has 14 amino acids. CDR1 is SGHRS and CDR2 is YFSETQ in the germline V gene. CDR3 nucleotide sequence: TGCGCCAGCAGCTCACAGGGGTTGTCTGAAAAACTGTTTTTT. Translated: CASSSQGLSEKLFF. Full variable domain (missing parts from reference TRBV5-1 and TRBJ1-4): KAGVTQTPRYLIKTRGQQVTLSCSPISGHRSVSWYQQTPGQGLQFLFEYFSETQRNKGNFPGRFSGRQFSNSRSEMNVSTLELGDSALYLCASSSQGLSEKLFFGSGTQLSVL.

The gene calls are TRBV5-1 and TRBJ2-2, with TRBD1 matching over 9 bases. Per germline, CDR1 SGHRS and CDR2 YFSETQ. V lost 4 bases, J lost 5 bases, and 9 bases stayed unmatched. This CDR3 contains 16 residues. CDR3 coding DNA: TGCGCCAGCAGCCCTAGAACAGGGGGCGGTACCGGGGAGCTGTTTTTT. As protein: CASSPRTGGGTGELFF.

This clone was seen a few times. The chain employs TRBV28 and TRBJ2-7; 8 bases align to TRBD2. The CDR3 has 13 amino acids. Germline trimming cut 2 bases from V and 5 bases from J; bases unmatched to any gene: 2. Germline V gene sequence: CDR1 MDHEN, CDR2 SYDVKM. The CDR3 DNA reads TGTGCCAGCAGTTTAACCGGGGGGGACGAGCAGTACTTC. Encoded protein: CASSLTGGDEQYF.

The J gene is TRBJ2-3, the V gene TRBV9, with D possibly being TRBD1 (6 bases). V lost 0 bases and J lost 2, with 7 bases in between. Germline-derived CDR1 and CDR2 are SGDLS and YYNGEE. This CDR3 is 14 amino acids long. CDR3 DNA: TGTGCCAGCAGCGTAGGGGACAACACAGATACGCAGTATTTT. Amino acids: CASSVGDNTDTQYF.

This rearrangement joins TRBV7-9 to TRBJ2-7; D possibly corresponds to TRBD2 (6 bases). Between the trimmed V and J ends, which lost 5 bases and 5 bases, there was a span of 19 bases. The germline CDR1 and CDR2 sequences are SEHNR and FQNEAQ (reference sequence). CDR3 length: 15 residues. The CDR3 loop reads CASSERMLATHEQYF. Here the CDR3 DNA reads TGTGCCAGCAGCGAGAGGATGCTAGCGACCCACGAGCAGTACTTC.

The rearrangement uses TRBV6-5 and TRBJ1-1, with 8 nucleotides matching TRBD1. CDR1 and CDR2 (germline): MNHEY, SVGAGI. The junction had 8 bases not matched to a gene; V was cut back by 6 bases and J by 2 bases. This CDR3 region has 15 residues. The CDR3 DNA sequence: TGTGCCAGCAGGAGCCCCGGGACAGGAAACACTGAAGCTTTCTTT. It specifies CASRSPGTGNTEAFF.

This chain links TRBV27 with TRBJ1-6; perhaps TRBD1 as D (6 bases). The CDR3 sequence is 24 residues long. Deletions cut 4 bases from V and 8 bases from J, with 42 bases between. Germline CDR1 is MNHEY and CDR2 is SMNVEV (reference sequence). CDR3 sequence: CASSSPQFLSVPFSNPHRDSPLHF. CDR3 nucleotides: TGTGCCAGCAGTTCCCCCCAGTTTCTCAGTGTACCGTTCTCAAACCCCCACAGGGATTCACCCCTCCACTTT.

CDR3 nucleotides: TGTGCCAGCAGTCCCGGGAATAGAGGAACCAATGAGCAGTTCTTC. Encoded protein: CASSPGNRGTNEQFF. The rearrangement uses TRBV25-1 and TRBJ2-1, with D possibly being TRBD2 (5 bases). The CDR3 loop spans 15 amino acids. Per germline, CDR1 MGHDK and CDR2 SYGVNS. With 5 bases removed from V and 6 bases from J, the gap between germline ends came to 17 bases.

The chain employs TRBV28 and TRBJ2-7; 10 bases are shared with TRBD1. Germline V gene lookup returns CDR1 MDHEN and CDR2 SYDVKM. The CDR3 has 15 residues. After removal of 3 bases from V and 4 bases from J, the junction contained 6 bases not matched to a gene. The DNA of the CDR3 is TGTGCCAGCAGTTTTTGGGACAGGGGCCAATACGAGCAGTACTTC. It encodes CASSFWDRGQYEQYF.

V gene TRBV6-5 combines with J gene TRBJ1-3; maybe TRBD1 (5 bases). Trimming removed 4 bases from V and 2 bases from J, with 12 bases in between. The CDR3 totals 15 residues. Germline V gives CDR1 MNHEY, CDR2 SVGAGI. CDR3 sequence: CASSSTTAPGNTIYF. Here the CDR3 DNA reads TGTGCCAGCAGTTCTACGACAGCCCCTGGAAACACCATATATTTT.

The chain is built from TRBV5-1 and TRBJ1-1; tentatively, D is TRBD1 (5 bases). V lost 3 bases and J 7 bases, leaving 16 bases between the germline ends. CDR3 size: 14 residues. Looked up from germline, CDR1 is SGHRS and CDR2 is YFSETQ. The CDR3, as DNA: TGCGCCAGCAGCTATGGGGGGGGTGATCTTGAAGCTTTCTTT. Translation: CASSYGGGDLEAFF.

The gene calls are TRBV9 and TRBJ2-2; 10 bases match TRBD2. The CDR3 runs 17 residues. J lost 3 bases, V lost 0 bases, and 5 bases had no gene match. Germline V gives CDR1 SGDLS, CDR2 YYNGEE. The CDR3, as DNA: TGTGCCAGCAGCGTAGGCGCTAGCGGGAGTGACACCGGGGAGCTGTTTTTT. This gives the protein CASSVGASGSDTGELFF.

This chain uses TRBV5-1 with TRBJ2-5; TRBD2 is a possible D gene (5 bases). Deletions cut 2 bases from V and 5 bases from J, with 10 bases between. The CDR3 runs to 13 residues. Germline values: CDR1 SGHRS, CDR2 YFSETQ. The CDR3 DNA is TGCGCCAGCAGCTTTTCCGAGGGTGAGACCCAGTACTTC. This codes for CASSFSEGETQYF.

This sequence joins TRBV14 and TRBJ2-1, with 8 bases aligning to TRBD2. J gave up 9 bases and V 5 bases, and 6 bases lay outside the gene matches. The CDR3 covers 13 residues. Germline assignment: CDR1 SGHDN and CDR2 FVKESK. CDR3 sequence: CASSSGTRIEQFF. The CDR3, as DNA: TGTGCCAGCAGCTCCGGGACTAGGATTGAGCAGTTCTTC.

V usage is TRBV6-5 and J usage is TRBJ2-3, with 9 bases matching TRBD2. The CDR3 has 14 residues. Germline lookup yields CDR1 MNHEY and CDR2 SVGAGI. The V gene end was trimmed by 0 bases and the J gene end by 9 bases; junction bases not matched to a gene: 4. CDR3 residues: CASSYSTAGGTQYF. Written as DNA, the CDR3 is TGTGCCAGCAGTTACTCGACCGCGGGGGGGACGCAGTATTTT.

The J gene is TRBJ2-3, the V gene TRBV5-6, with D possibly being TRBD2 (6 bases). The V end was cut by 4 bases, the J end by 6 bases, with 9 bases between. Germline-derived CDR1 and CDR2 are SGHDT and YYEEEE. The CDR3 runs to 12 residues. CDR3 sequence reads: CASSLRGDTQYF. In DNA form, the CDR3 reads TGTGCCAGCAGCCTACGGGGGGATACGCAGTATTTT.

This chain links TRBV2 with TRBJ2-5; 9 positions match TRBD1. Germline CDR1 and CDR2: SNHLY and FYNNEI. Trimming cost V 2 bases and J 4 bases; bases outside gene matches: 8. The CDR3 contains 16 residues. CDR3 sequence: CASSERSWTGVETQYF. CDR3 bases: TGTGCCAGCAGTGAACGGTCCTGGACAGGGGTAGAGACCCAGTACTTC.

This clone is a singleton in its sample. CDR3 bases: TGTGCCAGCAGCAAAGCCTCATCGTCACCGGGACTAGGAACCTGCTCCTACAATGAGCAGTTCTTC. Its translation is CASSKASSSPGLGTCSYNEQFF. The chain combines TRBV21-1 with TRBJ2-1; TRBD2, the table's D call, lacks a check against the DNA. TRBV21-1 is annotated as a pseudogene. The CDR3 has 22 residues.

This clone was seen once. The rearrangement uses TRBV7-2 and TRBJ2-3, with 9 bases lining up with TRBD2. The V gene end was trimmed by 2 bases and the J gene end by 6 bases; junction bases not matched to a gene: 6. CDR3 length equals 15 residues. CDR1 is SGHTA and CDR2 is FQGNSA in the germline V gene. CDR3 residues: CASSLPASGADTQYF. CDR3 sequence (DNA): TGTGCCAGCAGCTTACCGGCTAGCGGGGCGGATACGCAGTATTTT.